This T cell receptor (beta chain) was profiled in a study of blood T cell repertoires in COVID-19. About the research overall: The origin of the acute and convalescent COVID-19 samples was the United States, Italy and Spain. From T cells, B-cell-depleted T cells, or PBMCs came the material, which was cDNA or gDNA.

In the source study's methods: Reference gene primer amplification gave estimated nucleated cell counts. Some clones are missing from TCRdb's copy, which holds only in-frame ones; the method was immunoSEQ multiplex PCR. That table is the source of V, J and clone size, and D and trimming were worked out from the DNA. The sample has about 41,000 clones, more than 75% seen once. V shed 0 bases and J shed 5 bases, with 9 bases lying between them. The CDR3 extends over 14 amino acids. Per germline, CDR1 SGDLS and CDR2 YYNGEE. This chain joins TRBV9 and TRBJ2-1; TRBD1 might be the D (5 bases). This TCR derives from a human donor in a cohort sampled during active COVID-19. Sequencing used peripheral blood. The CDR3 here is CASSVGEGDNEQFF. CDR3 nucleotide sequence: TGTGCCAGCAGCGTAGGTGAAGGGGACAATGAGCAGTTCTTC. The full variable domain, with the rest looked up from reference TRBV9 and TRBJ2-1, is DSGVTQTPKHLITATGQRVTLRCSPRSGDLSVYWYQQSLDQGLQFLIQYYNGEERAKGNILERFSAQQFPDLHSELNLSSLELGDSALYFCASSVGEGDNEQFFGPGTRLTVL.